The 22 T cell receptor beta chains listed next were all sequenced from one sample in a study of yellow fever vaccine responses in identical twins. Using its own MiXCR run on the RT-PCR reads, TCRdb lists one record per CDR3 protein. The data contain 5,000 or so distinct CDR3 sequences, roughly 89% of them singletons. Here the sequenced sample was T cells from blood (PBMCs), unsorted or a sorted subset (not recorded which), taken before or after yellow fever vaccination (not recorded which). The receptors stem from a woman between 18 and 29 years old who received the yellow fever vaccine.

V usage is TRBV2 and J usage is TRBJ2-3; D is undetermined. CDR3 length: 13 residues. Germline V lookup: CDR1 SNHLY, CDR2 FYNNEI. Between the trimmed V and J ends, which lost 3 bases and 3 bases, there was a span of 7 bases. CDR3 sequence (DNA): TGTGCCAGCAGTGAGGGCAGGACAGATACGCAGTATTTT. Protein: CASSEGRTDTQYF.

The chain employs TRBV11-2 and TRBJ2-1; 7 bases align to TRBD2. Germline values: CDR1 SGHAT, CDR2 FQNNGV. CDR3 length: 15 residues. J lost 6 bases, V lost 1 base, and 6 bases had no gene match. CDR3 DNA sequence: TGTGCCAGCAGCTTAGGACCCGCGGGAGTCAATGAGCAGTTCTTC. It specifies CASSLGPAGVNEQFF.

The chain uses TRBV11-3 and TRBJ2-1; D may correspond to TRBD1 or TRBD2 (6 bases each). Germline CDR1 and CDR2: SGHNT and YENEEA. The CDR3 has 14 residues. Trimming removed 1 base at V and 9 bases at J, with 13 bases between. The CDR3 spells CASSLGQVGSEQFF. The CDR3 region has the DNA TGTGCCAGCAGCTTAGGACAGGTCGGGAGTGAGCAGTTCTTC.

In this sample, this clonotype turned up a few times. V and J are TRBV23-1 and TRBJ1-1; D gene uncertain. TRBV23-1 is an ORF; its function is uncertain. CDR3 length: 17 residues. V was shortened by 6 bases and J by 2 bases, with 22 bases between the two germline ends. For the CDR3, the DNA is TGCGCCAGCAGCCCCTTCCCCAGGACCCAAGGAAACACTGAAGCTTTCTTT. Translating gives CASSPFPRTQGNTEAFF.

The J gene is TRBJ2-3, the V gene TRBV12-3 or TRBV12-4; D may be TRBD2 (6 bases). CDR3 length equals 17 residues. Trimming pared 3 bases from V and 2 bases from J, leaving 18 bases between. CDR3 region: CASSFLGGDGYTDTQYF. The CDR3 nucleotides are TGTGCCAGCAGTTTTTTGGGCGGGGATGGTTACACAGATACGCAGTATTTT.

The CDR3 DNA reads TGCAGTGCTAGAGGGGTCAGGTCAGACTACGAGCAGTACTTC. Translation gives CSARGVRSDYEQYF. The V and J genes are TRBV20-1 and TRBJ2-7; D ambiguous. V was clipped by 1 base and J by 3 bases, with 13 bases between them. There are 14 residues in the CDR3. Germline values: CDR1 DFQATT, CDR2 SNEGSKA (reference sequence).

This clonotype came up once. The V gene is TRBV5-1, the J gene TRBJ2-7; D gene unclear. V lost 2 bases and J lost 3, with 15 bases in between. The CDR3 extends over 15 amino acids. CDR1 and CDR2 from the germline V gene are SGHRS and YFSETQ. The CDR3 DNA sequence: TGCGCCAGCAGCTTCGAGTCTAGGGATTTCTACGAGCAGTACTTC. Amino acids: CASSFESRDFYEQYF.

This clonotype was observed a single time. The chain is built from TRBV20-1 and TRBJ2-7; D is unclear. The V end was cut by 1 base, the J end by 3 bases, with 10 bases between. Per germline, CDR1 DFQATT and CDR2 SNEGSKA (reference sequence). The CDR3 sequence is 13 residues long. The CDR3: CSARASSRYEQYF. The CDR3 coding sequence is TGCAGTGCTAGAGCCTCTTCCCGCTACGAGCAGTACTTC.

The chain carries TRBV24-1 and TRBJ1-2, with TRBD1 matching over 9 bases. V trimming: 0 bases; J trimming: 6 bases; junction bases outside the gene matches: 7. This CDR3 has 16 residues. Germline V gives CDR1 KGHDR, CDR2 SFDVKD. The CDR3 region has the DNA TGTGCCACCAGTGATTTGGGGGGACAGGGAGGACATGGCTACACCTTC. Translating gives CATSDLGGQGGHGYTF.

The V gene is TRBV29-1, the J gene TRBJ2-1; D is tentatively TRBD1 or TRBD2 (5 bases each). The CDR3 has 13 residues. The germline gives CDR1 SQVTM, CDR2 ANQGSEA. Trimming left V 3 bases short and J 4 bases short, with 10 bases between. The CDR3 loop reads CSVEGPTYNEQFF. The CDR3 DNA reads TGCAGCGTTGAGGGACCTACGTACAATGAGCAGTTCTTC.

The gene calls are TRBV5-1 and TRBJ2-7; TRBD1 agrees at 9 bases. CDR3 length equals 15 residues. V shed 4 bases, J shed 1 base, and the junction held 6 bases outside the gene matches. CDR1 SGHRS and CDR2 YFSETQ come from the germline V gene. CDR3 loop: CASSGGQGSSYEQYF. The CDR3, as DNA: TGCGCCAGCAGCGGGGGACAGGGATCGTCCTACGAGCAGTACTTC.

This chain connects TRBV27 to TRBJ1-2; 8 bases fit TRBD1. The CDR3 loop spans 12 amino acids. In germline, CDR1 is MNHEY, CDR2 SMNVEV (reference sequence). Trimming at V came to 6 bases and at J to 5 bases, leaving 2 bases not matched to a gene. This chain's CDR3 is CASRQGGYGYTF. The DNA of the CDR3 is TGTGCCAGCAGACAGGGGGGGTATGGCTACACCTTC.

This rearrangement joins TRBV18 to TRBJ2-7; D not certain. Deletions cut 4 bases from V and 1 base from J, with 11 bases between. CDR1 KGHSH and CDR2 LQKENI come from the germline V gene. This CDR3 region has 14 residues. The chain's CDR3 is CASSLPGSSYEQYF. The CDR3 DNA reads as TGTGCCAGCTCACTACCCGGGTCTTCCTACGAGCAGTACTTC. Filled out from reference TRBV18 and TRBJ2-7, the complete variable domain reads NAGVMQNPRHLVRRRGQEARLRCSPMKGHSHVYWYRQLPEEGLKFMVYLQKENIIDESGMPKERFSAEFPKEGPSILRIQQVVRGDSAAYFCASSLPGSSYEQYFGPGTRLTVT.

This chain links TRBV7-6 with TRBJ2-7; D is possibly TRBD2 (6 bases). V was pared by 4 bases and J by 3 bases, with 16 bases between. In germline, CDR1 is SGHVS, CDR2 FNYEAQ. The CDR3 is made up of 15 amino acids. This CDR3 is CASSSSRDFGYEQYF. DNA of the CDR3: TGTGCCAGCAGCTCGTCCCGGGACTTTGGCTACGAGCAGTACTTC.

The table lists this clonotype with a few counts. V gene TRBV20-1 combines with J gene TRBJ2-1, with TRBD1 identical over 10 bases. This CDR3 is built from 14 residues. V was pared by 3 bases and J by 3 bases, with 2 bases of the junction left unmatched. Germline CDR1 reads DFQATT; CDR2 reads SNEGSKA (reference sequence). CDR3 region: CSASRDRGYNEQFF. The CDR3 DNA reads TGCAGTGCTAGTCGGGACAGGGGCTACAATGAGCAGTTCTTC.

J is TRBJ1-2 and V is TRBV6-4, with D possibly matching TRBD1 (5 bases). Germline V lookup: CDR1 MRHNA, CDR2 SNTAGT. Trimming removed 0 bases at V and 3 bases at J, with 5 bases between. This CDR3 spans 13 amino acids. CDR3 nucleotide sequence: TGTGCCAGCAGTGACTCGGGACACTATGGCTACACCTTC. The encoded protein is CASSDSGHYGYTF.

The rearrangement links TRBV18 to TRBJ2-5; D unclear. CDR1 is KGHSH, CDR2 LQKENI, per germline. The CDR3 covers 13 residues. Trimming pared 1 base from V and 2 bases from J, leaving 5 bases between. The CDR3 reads CASSPQVQETQYF. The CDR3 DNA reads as TGTGCCAGCTCACCACAGGTACAAGAGACCCAGTACTTC. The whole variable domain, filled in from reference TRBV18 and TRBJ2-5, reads NAGVMQNPRHLVRRRGQEARLRCSPMKGHSHVYWYRQLPEEGLKFMVYLQKENIIDESGMPKERFSAEFPKEGPSILRIQQVVRGDSAAYFCASSPQVQETQYFGPGTRLLVL.

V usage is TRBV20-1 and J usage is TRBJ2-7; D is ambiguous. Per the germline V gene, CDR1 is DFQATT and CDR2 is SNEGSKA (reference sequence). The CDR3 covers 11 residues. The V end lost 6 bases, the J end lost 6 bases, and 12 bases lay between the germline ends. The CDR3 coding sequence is TGCAGTGCCTACTGGATCCGCGAGCAGTACTTC. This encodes CSAYWIREQYF.

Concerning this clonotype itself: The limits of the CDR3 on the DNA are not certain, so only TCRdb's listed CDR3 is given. This chain's CDR3 is CASSQSRLSGEKNCFF. This chain uses TRBV23-1 with TRBJ1-4. TRBV23-1 counts as an open reading frame of uncertain function. The CDR3 has 16 amino acids, counting both end residues.

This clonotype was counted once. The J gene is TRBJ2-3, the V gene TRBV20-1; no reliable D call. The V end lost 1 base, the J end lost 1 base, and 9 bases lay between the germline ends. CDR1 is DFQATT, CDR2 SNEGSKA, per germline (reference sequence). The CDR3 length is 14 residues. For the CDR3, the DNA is TGCAGTGCTAGAGGGGTAGCAGGCACAGATACGCAGTATTTT. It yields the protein CSARGVAGTDTQYF.

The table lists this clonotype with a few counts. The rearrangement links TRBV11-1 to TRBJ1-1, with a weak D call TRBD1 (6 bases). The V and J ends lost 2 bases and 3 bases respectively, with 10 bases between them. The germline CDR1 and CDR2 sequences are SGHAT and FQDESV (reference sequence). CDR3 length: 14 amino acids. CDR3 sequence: CASSLRGADTEAFF. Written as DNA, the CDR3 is TGTGCCAGCAGCTTACGGGGGGCGGACACTGAAGCTTTCTTT.

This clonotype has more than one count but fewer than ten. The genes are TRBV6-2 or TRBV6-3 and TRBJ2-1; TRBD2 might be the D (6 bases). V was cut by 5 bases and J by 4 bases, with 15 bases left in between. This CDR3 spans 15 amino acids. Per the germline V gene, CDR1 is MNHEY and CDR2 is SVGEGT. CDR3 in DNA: TGTGCCAGCAGTACCCCTAGCGCCATTTACAATGAGCAGTTCTTC. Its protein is CASSTPSAIYNEQFF.